Below, 5 T cell receptor beta chains from the same sample are listed, as sequenced in a study of blood T cell repertoires in COVID-19. Profiled with immunoSEQ multiplex PCR; TCRdb holds only in-frame clones, not every one. The data show 100,000 to 120,000 clones, with less than 85% seen just once and 3.8% held by the top ten. Specimen: peripheral blood. The receptors come from a woman aged 80 or over with acute or convalescent COVID-19.

This clone was counted between two and nine times. The chain uses TRBV19 and TRBJ2-7, with 8 bases fitting TRBD1. The CDR3 is 15 amino acids. The germline V gene encodes CDR1 LNHDA and CDR2 SQIVND (reference sequence). The V gene end was trimmed by 5 bases and the J gene end by 0 bases; junction bases not matched to a gene: 6. The CDR3 DNA reads as TGTGCCAGTAGTCCCAGGCAGGGGGCCTCCTACGAGCAGTACTTC. This translates into CASSPRQGASYEQYF.

The chain has TRBV19 and TRBJ1-3; D perhaps matches TRBD1 (5 bases). CDR3 length: 16 amino acids. Germline V gives CDR1 LNHDA, CDR2 SQIVND (reference sequence). Trimming took 3 bases from V and 0 from J, leaving 12 bases between them. CDR3 coding DNA: TGTGCCAGTAGTATGGACAAATTGATCTCTGGAAACACCATATATTTT. Its translation is CASSMDKLISGNTIYF. The full variable domain, in which reference TRBV19 and TRBJ1-3 provide the parts outside the CDR3, is DGGITQSPKYLFRKEGQNVTLSCEQNLNHDAMYWYRQDPGQGLRLIYYSQIVNDFQKGDIAEGYSVSREKKESFPLTVTSAQKNPTAFYLCASSMDKLISGNTIYFGEGSWLTVV.

The V gene is TRBV27, the J gene TRBJ2-1; 11 bases map to TRBD2. This CDR3 spans 15 amino acids. Germline V lookup: CDR1 MNHEY, CDR2 SMNVEV (reference sequence). Trimming took 7 bases from V and 1 from J; bases not matched to a gene: 3. As DNA, the CDR3 is TGTGCCAGCAAACTAGCGGGAGCATCCTACAATGAGCAGTTCTTC. It specifies CASKLAGASYNEQFF.

The rearrangement joins TRBV27 to TRBJ1-2, with D hard to call. CDR3 size: 20 residues. Germline V gene data show CDR1 as MNHEY and CDR2 as SMNVEV (reference sequence). V gave up 5 bases and J gave up 2 bases, with 30 bases separating them. The CDR3 region is CASSHYSAGRPGRTNYGYTF. The CDR3 region has the DNA TGTGCCAGCAGTCACTATAGCGCAGGCCGTCCTGGACGAACCAACTATGGCTACACCTTC.

The V and J genes are TRBV19 and TRBJ2-5; 8 positions agree with TRBD1. Germline CDR1 reads LNHDA; CDR2 reads SQIVND (reference sequence). This CDR3 comprises 15 residues. The ends lost 4 bases at V and 7 bases at J; junction bases unmatched: 11. CDR3 nucleotides: TGTGCCAGTAGTACACACGGGACAGGACCAGGGACCCAGTACTTC. This sequence encodes CASSTHGTGPGTQYF.